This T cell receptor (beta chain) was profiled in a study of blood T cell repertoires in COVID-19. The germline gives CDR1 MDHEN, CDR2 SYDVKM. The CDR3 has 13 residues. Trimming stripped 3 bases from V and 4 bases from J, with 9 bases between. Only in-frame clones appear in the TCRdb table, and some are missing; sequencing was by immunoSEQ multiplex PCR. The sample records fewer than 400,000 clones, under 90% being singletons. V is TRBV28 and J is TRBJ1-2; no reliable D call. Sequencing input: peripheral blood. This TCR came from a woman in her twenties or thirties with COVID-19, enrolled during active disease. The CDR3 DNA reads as TGTGCCAGCAGTTTTCAGATAACCTATGGCTACACCTTC. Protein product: CASSFQITYGYTF.